Below, 7 T cell receptor beta chains from the same sample are listed, as sequenced in a study of identical twins. Via MiXCR, TCRdb re-called the 5' RACE reads, giving one row per CDR3 protein. The data contain 260,000 or so distinct CDR3 sequences, approximately 7.3% of them singletons. These records were also assigned to another study, of yellow fever vaccine responses in identical twins.

Sequenced input: CD8+ T cells sorted from blood. These receptors were obtained from a woman aged 18-29 years in good health.

This clonotype was picked up a small number of times. The rearrangement joins TRBV7-8 to TRBJ2-7; possibly TRBD1 for D (5 bases). The CDR3 runs 16 residues. With 1 base removed from V and 5 bases from J, the gap between germline ends came to 18 bases. Germline loops: CDR1 SGHVS, CDR2 FQNEAQ. The CDR3 DNA sequence: TGTGCCAGCAGCTTAGGGTTCGGGCAGGGCATCGACGAGCAGTACGTC. It yields the protein CASSLGFGQGIDEQYV.

The table lists this clonotype with many counts. CDR3 sequence: CSARGTSDINEQFF. In DNA form, the CDR3 reads TGCAGTGCTAGAGGGACTAGCGATATCAATGAGCAGTTCTTC. The chain combines TRBV20-1 with TRBJ2-1, with TRBD2 matching over 9 bases. CDR1 and CDR2 from the germline V gene are DFQATT and SNEGSKA (reference sequence). J lost 6 bases, V lost 1 base, and 4 bases had no gene match. CDR3 length: 14 amino acids.

The chain uses TRBV5-6 and TRBJ2-1, with a possible D match to TRBD2 (7 bases). V dropped 0 bases and J dropped 0 bases, with 13 bases sitting between them. Germline loops: CDR1 SGHDT, CDR2 YYEEEE. The CDR3 extends over 17 amino acids. The CDR3 DNA sequence: TGTGCCAGCAGCTTGGGAGGGGGGGATTCCTCCTACAATGAGCAGTTCTTC. Its translation: CASSLGGGDSSYNEQFF. Looking up the rest from reference TRBV5-6 and TRBJ2-1 gives the full variable domain: DAGVTQSPTHLIKTRGQQVTLRCSPKSGHDTVSWYQQALGQGPQFIFQYYEEEERQRGNFPDRFSGHQFPNYSSELNVNALLLGDSALYLCASSLGGGDSSYNEQFFGPGTRLTVL.

V usage is TRBV27 and J usage is TRBJ1-5; no reliable D call. The CDR3 covers 14 residues. Per the germline V gene, CDR1 is MNHEY and CDR2 is SMNVEV (reference sequence). The V and J ends lost 5 bases and 9 bases respectively, with 17 bases between them. The CDR3 nucleotides read TGTGCCAGCAGTCCGGACCCTGTGGGTCTGCCCCAGCATTTT. This codes for CASSPDPVGLPQHF.

A few counts support this clonotype. The V call is TRBV7-9, the J call TRBJ2-1, with D tentatively TRBD1 (6 bases). Germline V gives CDR1 SEHNR, CDR2 FQNEAQ (reference sequence). Trimming removed 3 bases at V and 10 bases at J, with 10 bases between. This CDR3 is built from 12 residues. The chain's CDR3 is CASSLAGTEQFF. CDR3 nucleotides: TGTGCCAGCAGCTTGGCCGGGACAGAGCAGTTCTTC.

This clonotype was found many times. The chain carries TRBV2 and TRBJ1-2; D call uncertain. Germline CDR1 reads SNHLY; CDR2 reads FYNNEI. This CDR3 has 11 amino acids. Between the trimmed V and J ends, which lost 8 bases and 4 bases, there was a span of 8 bases. This CDR3 reads CASPSSYGYTF. The CDR3 nucleotides read TGTGCCAGCCCGAGTAGCTATGGCTACACCTTC.

This clonotype was picked up a small number of times. V usage is TRBV20-1 and J usage is TRBJ2-7, with D tentatively TRBD2 (6 bases). V dropped 3 bases and J dropped 7 bases, with 22 bases sitting between them. This CDR3 is 15 amino acids long. Germline V gene sequence: CDR1 DFQATT, CDR2 SNEGSKA (reference sequence). CDR3 loop: CSARSLGEEGREQYV. CDR3 coding DNA: TGCAGTGCTAGGAGTCTGGGGGAGGAGGGAAGAGAGCAGTACGTC.